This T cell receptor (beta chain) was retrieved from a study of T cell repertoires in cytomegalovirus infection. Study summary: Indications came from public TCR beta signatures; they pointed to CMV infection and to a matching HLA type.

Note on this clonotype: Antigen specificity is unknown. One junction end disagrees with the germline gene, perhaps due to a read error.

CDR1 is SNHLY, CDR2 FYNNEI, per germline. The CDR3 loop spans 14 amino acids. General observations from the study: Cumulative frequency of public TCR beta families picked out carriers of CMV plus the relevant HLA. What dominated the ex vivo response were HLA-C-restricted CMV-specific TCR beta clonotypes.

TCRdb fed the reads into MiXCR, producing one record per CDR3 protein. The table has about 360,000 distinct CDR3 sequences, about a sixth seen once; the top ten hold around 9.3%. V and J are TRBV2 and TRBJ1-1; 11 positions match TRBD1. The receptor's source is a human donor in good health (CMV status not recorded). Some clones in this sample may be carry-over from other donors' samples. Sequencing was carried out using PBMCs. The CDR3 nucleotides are TGTGCCAGCAGGGACAGGGGGCCCGACACTGAAGCTTTTTTT. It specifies CASRDRGPDTEAFF.